This T cell receptor (beta chain) was profiled in a study of blood T cell repertoires in COVID-19 (dated by TCRdb to 2020 to 2021). Regarding the complete study: Samples from collaborators originated in the United States, Italy and Spain and spanned both the acute and convalescent phases of COVID-19. Samples were obtained from the ongoing ImmuneRACE study (first 160 participants) and from some 1,200 subjects provided by 6 global collaborators. The repertoires were released in a freely available public database meant as a resource for research on the immune response to SARS-CoV-2. The material from the prospective study consisted of cDNA or gDNA derived from T cells, B-cell-depleted T cells, or PBMCs. Subjects who had been exposed to COVID-19, were actively infected with it, or had recovered from it provided the deeply sampled blood TCRbeta repertoires that made up the dataset. The sample metadata nearly always contained a de-identified subject ID, COVID-19 status, age in years and sex. Where available, HLA class I and class II types were taken from metadata supplied by the sample provider and were not determined by assay-based typing.

About this clone itself: Its antigen specificity is not known. Base qualities are not provided; no much larger clone lies one nucleotide away.

Whole blood was collected in K2EDTA tubes by collaborating institutions according to the institutions' own protocols. Collaborator samples were shipped for TCRbeta analysis as frozen whole blood, isolated PBMCs, or DNA extracted from either sample type. TCRbeta CDR3 regions were amplified from genomic DNA using the immunoSEQ Assay, a bias-controlled multiplex PCR. The original methods were these. Within the assay, amplification of reference gene primers was used to estimate how many nucleated cells each sample contained. To quantify the absolute abundance of each unique TCRbeta CDR3 rearrangement, sequence reads were collapsed and filtered. For each sample, productive Simpson clonality was calculated as the square root of Simpson's diversity index over productive rearrangements. The immuneACCESS repertoire file appears here via TCRdb, limited to in-frame rearrangements. These files lack a portion of the clones; in checked studies, under half of the deficit traces to unresolved V genes, and the cause of the others is not known. The V and J calls and clone size were taken over from that table, and D and trimming were inferred from the DNA. In all, the sample holds approximately 100,000 clones, and more than 90% of those were seen once. The top ten constitute more than 5.5% of the sample.

Overall study outcomes, separate from this receptor: The quantity of clinical and demographic metadata differed by source and by participant and was supplied without curation.

The sequence derives from a man aged 65-85 years with acute or convalescent COVID-19. Sequencing was done on a sample of peripheral blood.

The DNA is as follows: TGCGCCAGCAGCTTTAGTGAGGGAAACATTCAGTACTTC. This translates into CASSFSEGNIQYF. The rearranged segments are TRBV5-1 and TRBJ2-4; TRBD2 is a possible D gene, resting on 5 matching bases. CDR1 and CDR2 are read off the germline V gene as SGHRS and YFSETQ. The cysteine opens and the phenylalanine closes a CDR3 of 13 amino acids. CDR3 DNA only is kept here, 39 bases in frame from base 1. The trim is 2 bases for V and 6 bases for J, with a gap of 9 bases between the germline ends.